This record covers a single T cell receptor beta chain. This sample is drawn from a study of shared clonotypes between healthy human individuals. Trimming removed 5 bases at V and 12 bases at J, with 20 bases between. CDR3 length equals 14 residues. Germline CDR1 SGHTA, CDR2 FQGTGA. The authors split each subset's genomic DNA evenly across several immunoSEQ plates. As processed by the authors: ImmunoSEQ supplied junction-only sequences lacking quality scores, so filtering was different. TCRdb's table, derived via immunoSEQ multiplex PCR, lists solely in-frame clones and lacks some. For V, J and clone size, that table is used; D and trimming come from the DNA. The table has around 510,000 clones, around 80% seen once; the top ten hold around 11%. Unsorted samples drew genomic DNA from approximately 90 million PBMCs.

The TCR originated in a woman between 40 and 55 years old in good health. Some clones in this sample may be carry-over from other donors' samples. The sample consisted of PBMCs. The chain carries TRBV7-3 and TRBJ2-1, with D possibly matching TRBD2 (6 bases). CDR3 sequence (DNA): TGTGCCAGCAGCGAAACCCGGGACTCTAAGACGCAGTTCTTC. Encoded protein: CASSETRDSKTQFF.